This T cell receptor (beta chain) emerged from a study of vaccination and CD4 T cells after COVID-19. This sample's treatment: approximately nine-day PBMC culture with coronavirus spike peptide pools or control peptides (ViraFEST assay). The Oncomine TCR Beta short-read assay was what sequenced the DNA obtained from cultured CD4+ T cells. TCRdb re-analysed the PCR reads in MiXCR, keeping a single row per CDR3 protein. The sample includes about 20,000 distinct CDR3 sequences, around half of them seen just once. Trimming removed 5 bases at V and 7 bases at J, with 13 bases between. Germline assignment: CDR1 SGHKS and CDR2 YYEKEE (reference sequence). The CDR3 contains 14 residues. Broader study findings: The study found median SARS-CoV-2-reactive clonotypes rising from roughly 19 to 38, not significantly.

Turning to this clonotype: What it binds is not known.

The material sequenced was CD4+ T cells from blood, cultured in vitro, taken before SARS-CoV-2 vaccination. This clonotype originated in a human donor who had recovered from COVID-19. The chain carries TRBV5-5 and TRBJ1-6; a weak D match, TRBD1 (5 bases). The CDR3 protein is CASSRAGSNSPLHF. CDR3 DNA: TGTGCCAGCAGTAGAGCAGGGTCCAATTCACCCCTCCACTTT.